The 25 T cell receptor beta chains presented below share a single source sample, sequenced in a study of T cell responses to AZD1222 COVID-19 vaccine. Measured with immunoSEQ multiplex PCR; TCRdb has only the in-frame clones, and not every one. The sample yields roughly 170,000 clones, about 91% seen once. The material sequenced was peripheral blood, taken on day 0 of AZD1222 vaccination. Source of these receptors: an adult in good health.

The gene calls are TRBV5-1 and TRBJ2-2, with 9 bases that match TRBD2. Per germline, CDR1 SGHRS and CDR2 YFSETQ. J was trimmed by 4 bases and V by 0 bases; bases with no gene match: 7. There are 17 residues in the CDR3. DNA of the CDR3: TGCGCCAGCAGCTTGGTATTAGCGGGAGAGAGCACCGGGGAGCTGTTTTTT. This sequence encodes CASSLVLAGESTGELFF.

The CDR3 nucleotides read TGTGCCAGCAGCTTGGCGGGAGGGGACTACGAGCAGTACTTC. It translates to CASSLAGGDYEQYF. This chain connects TRBV7-2 to TRBJ2-7; TRBD2 matches 9 bases. Germline loops: CDR1 SGHTA, CDR2 FQGNSA. The CDR3 has 14 residues. V shed 3 bases, J shed 3 bases, and the junction held 3 bases outside the gene matches.

The CDR3 region is CASSLRGTGSTGELFF. CDR3 nucleotide sequence: TGTGCCAGCAGCCTCCGCGGGACAGGGAGTACCGGGGAGCTGTTTTTT. The chain joins TRBV9 to TRBJ2-2; 9 nucleotides match TRBD1. After removal of 4 bases from V and 5 bases from J, the junction contained 9 bases not matched to a gene. Per the germline V gene, CDR1 is SGDLS and CDR2 is YYNGEE. The CDR3 extends over 16 amino acids.

The chain carries TRBV20-1 and TRBJ1-1; D is ambiguous. Germline CDR1 reads DFQATT; CDR2 reads SNEGSKA (reference sequence). The CDR3 is made up of 12 amino acids. The V end lost 3 bases, the J end lost 5 bases, and 10 bases lay between the germline ends. In DNA form, the CDR3 reads TGCAGTGCTAGTCAAGGGAGGACTGAAGCTTTCTTT. Translating gives CSASQGRTEAFF.

The rearrangement uses TRBV3-1 (or the pseudogene TRBV3-2) and TRBJ2-7; 8 bases are a match to TRBD2. The CDR3 loop spans 15 amino acids. Germline-derived CDR1 and CDR2 are LGHDT and YNNKEL (reference sequence). V shed 0 bases and J 7 bases; nucleotides not matched to a gene: 8. The CDR3 spells CASSQEIAGTPEQYF. CDR3 bases: TGTGCCAGCAGCCAAGAGATAGCGGGGACCCCGGAGCAGTACTTC.

This chain joins TRBV10-3 and TRBJ2-5, with 9 bases that match TRBD2. Germline V gene data show CDR1 as ENHRY and CDR2 as SYGVKD. The CDR3 is made up of 13 amino acids. Trimming at V came to 6 bases and at J to 4 bases, leaving 3 bases not matched to a gene. The CDR3, as DNA: TGTGCCATCAGCCTGCGGGAGGGAGAGACCCAGTACTTC. Protein: CAISLREGETQYF.

This chain links TRBV3-1 (or the pseudogene TRBV3-2) with TRBJ2-2; TRBD2 matches at 9 bases. Germline V CDR1 and CDR2: LGHDT, YNNKEL (reference sequence). V shed 0 bases, J shed 6 bases, and the junction held 11 bases outside the gene matches. CDR3 length: 18 amino acids. CDR3 residues: CASSQEGLAGPGAGELFF. The CDR3, as DNA: TGTGCCAGCAGCCAAGAGGGGCTAGCGGGACCCGGGGCCGGGGAGCTGTTTTTT.

The chain joins TRBV3-1 (or the pseudogene TRBV3-2) to TRBJ2-7; D is perhaps TRBD2 (5 bases). The CDR3 loop spans 14 amino acids. Trimming pared 1 base from V and 0 bases from J, leaving 7 bases between. Germline V gene lookup returns CDR1 LGHDT and CDR2 YNNKEL (reference sequence). The CDR3 reads CASSQVSGSYEQYF. CDR3 bases: TGTGCCAGCAGCCAAGTGAGCGGCTCCTACGAGCAGTACTTC.

V gene TRBV29-1 combines with J gene TRBJ2-7; 7 bases match TRBD1. This CDR3 contains 14 residues. Trimming at V came to 3 bases and at J to 2 bases, leaving 7 bases not matched to a gene. CDR1 is SQVTM and CDR2 is ANQGSEA in the germline V gene. The CDR3, as DNA: TGCAGCGTTGAGGCAGGGGGTGCCCCCTACGAGCAGTACTTC. It is translated as CSVEAGGAPYEQYF.

J is TRBJ1-2 and V is TRBV5-6, with 8 bases identical to TRBD1. After removal of 6 bases from V and 0 bases from J, the junction contained 4 bases not matched to a gene. The V gene's germline CDR1 is SGHDT and CDR2 YYEEEE. CDR3 size: 14 residues. CDR3 in DNA: TGTGCCAGCATCCTGGGACAGGCTAACTATGGCTACACCTTC. Translation: CASILGQANYGYTF.

The chain links TRBV5-4 to TRBJ2-3; D possibly corresponds to TRBD2 (6 bases). V lost 2 bases, J lost 6 bases, and 13 bases lay in between. This CDR3 contains 14 residues. CDR1 and CDR2 from the germline V gene are SGHNT and YYREEE (reference sequence). CDR3 sequence reads: CASSFLAAGDTQYF. CDR3 DNA sequence: TGTGCCAGCAGCTTTTTAGCGGCGGGGGATACGCAGTATTTT.

The chain joins TRBV14 to TRBJ1-2; D call uncertain. Germline assignment: CDR1 SGHDN and CDR2 FVKESK. This CDR3 comprises 14 residues. Trimming left V 5 bases short and J 6 bases short, with 16 bases between. In DNA form, the CDR3 reads TGTGCCAGCAGCAAAGGACCAAGAGCCGATGGCTACACCTTC. It specifies CASSKGPRADGYTF.

The CDR3 protein is CASSIMSGAGTEAFF. DNA of the CDR3: TGTGCCAGTAGTATTATGTCGGGGGCCGGCACTGAAGCTTTCTTT. The genes are TRBV19 and TRBJ1-1; possibly TRBD1 for D (6 bases). Germline V gene lookup returns CDR1 LNHDA and CDR2 SQIVND (reference sequence). There are 15 residues in the CDR3. The ends were cut back, 3 bases at V and 4 bases at J, with 15 bases in the middle. Together with reference TRBV19 and TRBJ1-1, the CDR3 gives the full variable domain: DGGITQSPKYLFRKEGQNVTLSCEQNLNHDAMYWYRQDPGQGLRLIYYSQIVNDFQKGDIAEGYSVSREKKESFPLTVTSAQKNPTAFYLCASSIMSGAGTEAFFGQGTRLTVV.

The chain recombines TRBV27 with TRBJ2-7; unclear D gene. This CDR3 comprises 14 residues. The V end lost 2 bases, the J end lost 0 bases, and 8 bases lay between the germline ends. Germline CDR1 reads MNHEY; CDR2 reads SMNVEV (reference sequence). The CDR3, as DNA: TGTGCCAGCAGTTTAGGGCGCAGCTCCTACGAGCAGTACTTC. Encoded protein: CASSLGRSSYEQYF.

This chain joins TRBV7-9 and TRBJ2-5; 10 nucleotides align to TRBD1. Germline CDR1 is SEHNR and CDR2 is FQNEAQ (reference sequence). Losses at the gene ends were 1 base for V and 6 bases for J; bases not matched to a gene: 5. The CDR3 loop spans 15 amino acids. CDR3 residues: CASSLVGTGEKTQYF. The CDR3 bases are TGTGCCAGCAGCTTAGTGGGGACAGGGGAAAAGACCCAGTACTTC.

The rearrangement uses TRBV5-1 and TRBJ2-7; D may be TRBD1 (6 bases). This CDR3 is 13 amino acids long. Germline assignment: CDR1 SGHRS and CDR2 YFSETQ. Trimming removed 0 bases at V and 5 bases at J, with 9 bases between. CDR3: CASSLGGLDEQYF. Here the CDR3 DNA reads TGCGCCAGCAGCTTGGGGGGGCTGGACGAGCAGTACTTC.

This sequence joins TRBV21-1 and TRBJ1-2; the table calls TRBD1, which could not be checked here. TRBV21-1 represents a pseudogene. CDR3 length: 15 amino acids. The CDR3 is CASSKKGGRIYGYTF. The DNA of the CDR3 is TGTGCCAGCAGCAAAAAAGGGGGACGGATCTATGGCTACACCTTC.

The chain employs TRBV6-1 and TRBJ1-4; no clear D. This CDR3 region has 16 residues. The ends were cut back, 4 bases at V and 8 bases at J, with 20 bases in the middle. Per germline, CDR1 MNHNS and CDR2 SASEGT. The CDR3 sequence: CASSVSGSGGPEKLFF. The CDR3 coding sequence is TGTGCCAGCAGTGTAAGTGGTTCCGGTGGACCCGAAAAACTGTTTTTT.

This clone came up a few times. This chain links TRBV4-1 with TRBJ2-7; 9 bases are a match to TRBD1. Germline CDR1 MGHRA, CDR2 YSYEKL. V lost 6 bases to trimming and J lost 5 bases; unmatched junction nucleotides: 5. The CDR3 loop spans 13 amino acids. The CDR3 nucleotides read TGCGCCAGCAGGGCGGGACAGGGCCACGAGCAGTACTTC. Translation: CASRAGQGHEQYF.

Here the CDR3 DNA reads TGTGCCACCAGCAGAGGGACATTCTCCTACGAGCAGTACTTC. Protein sequence: CATSRGTFSYEQYF. The V gene is TRBV15, the J gene TRBJ2-7, with D perhaps matching TRBD1 (5 bases). Germline lookup yields CDR1 LNHNV and CDR2 YYDKDF (reference sequence). The CDR3 extends over 14 amino acids. With 1 base removed from V and 0 bases from J, the gap between germline ends came to 7 bases.

The genes are TRBV3-1 (or the pseudogene TRBV3-2) and TRBJ1-2, with no clear D. V dropped 1 base and J dropped 4 bases, with 13 bases sitting between them. Germline V lookup: CDR1 LGHDT, CDR2 YNNKEL (reference sequence). The CDR3 spans 15 residues. For the CDR3, the DNA is TGTGCCAGCAGCCAAGGGCGCTGGAGTCCCTATGGCTACACCTTC. It specifies CASSQGRWSPYGYTF.

This sequence joins TRBV6-2 or TRBV6-3 and TRBJ2-3; D is undetermined. V lost 2 bases, J lost 0 bases, and 3 bases lay in between. This CDR3 has 13 residues. Germline V CDR1 and CDR2: MNHEY, SVGEGT. Here the CDR3 reads CASSYDSTDTQYF. The DNA of the CDR3 is TGTGCCAGCAGTTACGACAGCACAGATACGCAGTATTTT.

V usage is TRBV4-1 and J usage is TRBJ1-2; D remains ambiguous. Trimming left V 6 bases short and J 3 bases short, with 14 bases between. CDR3 length equals 14 residues. In germline, CDR1 is MGHRA, CDR2 YSYEKL. The CDR3 DNA is TGCGCCAGCAGTCGACCAGACACCCACTATGGCTACACCTTC. It codes for CASSRPDTHYGYTF.

Here the CDR3 reads CASSHWTGNAKNIQYF. DNA for the CDR3: TGTGCCAGCAGCCATTGGACAGGGAATGCCAAAAACATTCAGTACTTC. The J gene is TRBJ2-4, the V gene TRBV7-9, with TRBD1 matching 8 bases. The germline CDR1 and CDR2 sequences are SEHNR and FQNEAQ (reference sequence). The CDR3 is made up of 16 amino acids. Trimming at V came to 5 bases and at J to 1 base, leaving 7 bases not matched to a gene.

The V and J genes are TRBV4-1 and TRBJ1-5, with D unresolved. The germline V gene has CDR1 MGHRA and CDR2 YSYEKL. The CDR3 totals 13 residues. The V end was cut by 0 bases, the J end by 11 bases, with 11 bases between. The CDR3 loop reads CASSQDLWRAQHF. CDR3 DNA: TGCGCCAGCAGCCAAGATTTGTGGCGGGCCCAGCATTTT.